This T cell receptor beta chain was retrieved from a study of blood T cells in healthy people across ages. A sample-barcoded 5' primer and a J-beta primer mix were used in a second PCR of roughly 7 to 12 cycles. TCRdb reanalysed the 5' RACE reads using MiXCR and keeps one entry per CDR3 protein. This table has approximately 690,000 distinct CDR3 sequences, roughly 43% appearing once. Germline-derived CDR1 and CDR2 are DFQATT and SNEGSKA (reference sequence). The CDR3 totals 12 residues. The V segment lost 6 bases and the J segment 4 bases; nucleotides outside the gene matches: 4. This clonotype was seen a handful of times.

The sequencing sample was made of blood. The rearrangement joins TRBV20-1 to TRBJ2-5; TRBD1 aligns across 8 bases. The receptor was derived from a man older than 75 in good health. DNA of the CDR3: TGCAGTGCCGCAGGGGGCGCAGAGACCCAGTACTTC. Protein sequence: CSAAGGAETQYF.